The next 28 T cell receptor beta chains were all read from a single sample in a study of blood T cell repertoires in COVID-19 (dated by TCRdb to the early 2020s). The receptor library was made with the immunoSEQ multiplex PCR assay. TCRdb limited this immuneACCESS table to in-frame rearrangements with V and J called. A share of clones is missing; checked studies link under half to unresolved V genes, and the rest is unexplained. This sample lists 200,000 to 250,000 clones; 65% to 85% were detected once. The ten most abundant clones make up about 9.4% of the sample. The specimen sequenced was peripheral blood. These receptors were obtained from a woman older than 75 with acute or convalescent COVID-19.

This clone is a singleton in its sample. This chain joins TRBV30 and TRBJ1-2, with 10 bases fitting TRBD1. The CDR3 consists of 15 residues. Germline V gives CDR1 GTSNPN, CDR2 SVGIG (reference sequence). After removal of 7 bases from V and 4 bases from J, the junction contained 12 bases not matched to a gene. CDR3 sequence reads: CASRQGAMGSYGYTF. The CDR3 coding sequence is TGTGCCTCAAGACAGGGGGCAATGGGGAGCTATGGCTACACCTTC.

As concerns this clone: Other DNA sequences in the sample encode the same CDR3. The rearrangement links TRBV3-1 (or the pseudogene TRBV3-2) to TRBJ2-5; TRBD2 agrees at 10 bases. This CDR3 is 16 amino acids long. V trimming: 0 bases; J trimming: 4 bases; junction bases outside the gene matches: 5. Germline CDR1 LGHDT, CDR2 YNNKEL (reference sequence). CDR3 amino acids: CASSQDLAGGRETQYF. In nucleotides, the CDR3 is TGTGCCAGCAGCCAAGATTTAGCGGGAGGAAGAGAGACCCAGTACTTC.

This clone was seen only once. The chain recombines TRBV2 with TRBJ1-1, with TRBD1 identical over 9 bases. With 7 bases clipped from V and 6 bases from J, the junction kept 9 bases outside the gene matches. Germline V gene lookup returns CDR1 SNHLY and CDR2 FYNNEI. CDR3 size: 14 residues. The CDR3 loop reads CASNRDRVGAEAFF. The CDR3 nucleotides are TGTGCCAGCAACCGGGACAGGGTAGGCGCTGAAGCTTTCTTT.

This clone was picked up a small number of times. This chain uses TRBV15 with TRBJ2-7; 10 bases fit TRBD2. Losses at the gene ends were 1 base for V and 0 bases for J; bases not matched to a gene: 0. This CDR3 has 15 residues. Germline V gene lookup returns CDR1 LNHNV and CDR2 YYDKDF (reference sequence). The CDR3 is CATSRASGGSYEQYF. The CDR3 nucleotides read TGTGCCACCAGCAGAGCTAGCGGGGGCTCCTACGAGCAGTACTTC.

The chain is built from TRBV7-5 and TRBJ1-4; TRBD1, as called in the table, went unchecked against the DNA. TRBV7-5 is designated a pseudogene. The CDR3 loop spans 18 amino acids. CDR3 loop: CARSLEGTGVWTNEKLFF. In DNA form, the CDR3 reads TGTGCCAGAAGCTTAGAAGGGACAGGGGTTTGGACTAATGAAAAACTGTTTTTT.

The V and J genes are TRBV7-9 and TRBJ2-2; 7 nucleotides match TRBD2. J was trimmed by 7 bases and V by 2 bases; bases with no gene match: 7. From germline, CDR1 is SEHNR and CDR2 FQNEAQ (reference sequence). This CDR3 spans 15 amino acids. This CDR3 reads CASSLREAPIGELFF. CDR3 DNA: TGTGCCAGCAGCTTACGGGAGGCGCCTATCGGGGAGCTGTTTTTT.

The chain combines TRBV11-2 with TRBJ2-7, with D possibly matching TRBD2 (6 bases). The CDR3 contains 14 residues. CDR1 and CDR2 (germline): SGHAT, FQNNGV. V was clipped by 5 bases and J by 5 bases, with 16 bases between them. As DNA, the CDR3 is TGTGCCAGCAGCATGCATCGGGACTTAAACGAGCAGTACTTC. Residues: CASSMHRDLNEQYF. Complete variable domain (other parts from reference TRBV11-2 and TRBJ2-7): EAGVAQSPRYKIIEKRQSVAFWCNPISGHATLYWYQQILGQGPKLLIQFQNNGVVDDSQLPKDRFSAERLKGVDSTLKIQPAKLEDSAVYLCASSMHRDLNEQYFGPGTRLTVT.

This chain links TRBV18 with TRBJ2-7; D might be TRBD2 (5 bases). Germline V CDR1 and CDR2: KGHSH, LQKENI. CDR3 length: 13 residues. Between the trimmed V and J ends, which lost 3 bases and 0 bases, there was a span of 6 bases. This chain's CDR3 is CASSPRASYEQYF. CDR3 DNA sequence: TGTGCCAGCTCACCGAGGGCCTCCTACGAGCAGTACTTC.

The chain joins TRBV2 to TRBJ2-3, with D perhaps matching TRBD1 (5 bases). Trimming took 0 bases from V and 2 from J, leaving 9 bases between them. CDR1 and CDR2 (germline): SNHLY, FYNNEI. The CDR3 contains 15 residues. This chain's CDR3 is CASSEAARDTDTQYF. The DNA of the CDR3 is TGTGCCAGCAGTGAAGCGGCCAGGGACACAGATACGCAGTATTTT.

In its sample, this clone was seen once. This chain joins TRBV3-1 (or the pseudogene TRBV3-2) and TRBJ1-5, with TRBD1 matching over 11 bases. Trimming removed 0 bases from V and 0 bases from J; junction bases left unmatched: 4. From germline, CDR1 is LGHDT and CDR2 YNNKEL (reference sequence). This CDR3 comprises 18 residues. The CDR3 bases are TGTGCCAGCAGCCAAGAACCGGGACAGGGGGTTAGCAATCAGCCCCAGCATTTT. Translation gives CASSQEPGQGVSNQPQHF.

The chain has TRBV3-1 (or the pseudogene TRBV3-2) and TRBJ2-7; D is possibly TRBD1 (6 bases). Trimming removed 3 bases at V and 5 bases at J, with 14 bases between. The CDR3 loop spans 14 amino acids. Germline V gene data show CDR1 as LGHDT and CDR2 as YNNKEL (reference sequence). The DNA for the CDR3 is TGTGCCAGCAGCCATCGTAGGACAGCGGACGAGCAGTACTTC. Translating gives CASSHRRTADEQYF.

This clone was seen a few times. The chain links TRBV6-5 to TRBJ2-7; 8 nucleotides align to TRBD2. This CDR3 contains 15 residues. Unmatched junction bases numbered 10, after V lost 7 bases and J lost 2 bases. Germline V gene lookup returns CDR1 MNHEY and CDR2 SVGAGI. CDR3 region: CASTPPSGSTYEQYF. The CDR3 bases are TGTGCCAGCACCCCCCCTAGCGGGTCGACCTACGAGCAGTACTTC.

This CDR3 reads CASSQDLGTGSYGYTF. CDR3 in DNA: TGTGCCAGCAGCCAAGATTTGGGGACAGGGAGCTATGGCTACACCTTC. This chain links TRBV3-1 (or the pseudogene TRBV3-2) with TRBJ1-2; 9 nucleotides agree with TRBD1. The length of the CDR3 is 16 residues. The germline V gene encodes CDR1 LGHDT and CDR2 YNNKEL (reference sequence). V shed 0 bases, J shed 4 bases, and the junction held 6 bases outside the gene matches.

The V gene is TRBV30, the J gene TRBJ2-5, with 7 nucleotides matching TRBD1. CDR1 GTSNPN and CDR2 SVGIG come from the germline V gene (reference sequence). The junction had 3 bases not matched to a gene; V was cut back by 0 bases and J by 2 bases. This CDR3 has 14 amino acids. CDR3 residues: CAWSVYRGQETQYF. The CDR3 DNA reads TGTGCCTGGAGTGTGTACAGGGGACAAGAGACCCAGTACTTC. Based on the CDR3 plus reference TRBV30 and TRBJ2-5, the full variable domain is SQTIHQWPATLVQPVGSPLSLECTVEGTSNPNLYWYRQAAGRGLQLLFYSVGIGQISSEVPQNLSASRPQDRQFILSSKKLLLSDSGFYLCAWSVYRGQETQYFGPGTRLLVL.

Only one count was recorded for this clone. In DNA, the CDR3 is TGTGCCAGCAGCCAAGATGCTGCCTCGCGCAATGAGCAGTTCTTC. Translation gives CASSQDAASRNEQFF. This chain links TRBV3-1 (or the pseudogene TRBV3-2) with TRBJ2-1; unclear D gene. This CDR3 is 15 amino acids long. V was cut by 0 bases and J by 6 bases, with 12 bases left in between. Germline assignment: CDR1 LGHDT and CDR2 YNNKEL (reference sequence).

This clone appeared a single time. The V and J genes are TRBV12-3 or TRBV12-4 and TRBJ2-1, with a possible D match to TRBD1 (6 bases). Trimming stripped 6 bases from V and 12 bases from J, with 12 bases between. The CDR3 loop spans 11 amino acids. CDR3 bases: TGTGCCAGCAGGTCGACAGGAGGGCAGTTCTTC. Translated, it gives CASRSTGGQFF.

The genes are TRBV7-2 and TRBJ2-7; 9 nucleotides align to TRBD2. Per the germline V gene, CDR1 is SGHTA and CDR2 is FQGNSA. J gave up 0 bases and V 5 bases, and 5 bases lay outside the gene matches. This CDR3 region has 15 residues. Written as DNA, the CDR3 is TGTGCCAGCAGCCCCTCTAGCGGGGCCTCCTACGAGCAGTACTTC. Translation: CASSPSSGASYEQYF.

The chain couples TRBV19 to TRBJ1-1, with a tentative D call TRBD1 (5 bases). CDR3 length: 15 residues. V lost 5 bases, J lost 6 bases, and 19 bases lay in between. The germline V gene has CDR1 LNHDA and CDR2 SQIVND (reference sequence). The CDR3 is CASSAPGGLGAEAFF. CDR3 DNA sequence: TGTGCCAGTAGTGCCCCCGGGGGATTAGGGGCTGAAGCTTTCTTT.

CDR3 loop: CASSPQQGTGELFF. The DNA for the CDR3 is TGTGCCAGCTCACCACAACAGGGCACCGGGGAGCTGTTTTTT. The chain couples TRBV18 to TRBJ2-2; TRBD1 is a possible D gene (6 bases). The CDR3 spans 14 residues. Germline V gene data show CDR1 as KGHSH and CDR2 as LQKENI. Trimming took 1 base from V and 4 from J, leaving 7 bases between them.

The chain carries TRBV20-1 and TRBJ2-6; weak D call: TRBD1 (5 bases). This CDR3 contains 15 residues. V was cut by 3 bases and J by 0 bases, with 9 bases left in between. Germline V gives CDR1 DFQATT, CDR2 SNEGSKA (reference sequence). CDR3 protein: CSASDSGSGANVLTF. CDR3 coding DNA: TGCAGTGCTAGTGACAGTGGCTCTGGGGCCAACGTCCTGACTTTC.

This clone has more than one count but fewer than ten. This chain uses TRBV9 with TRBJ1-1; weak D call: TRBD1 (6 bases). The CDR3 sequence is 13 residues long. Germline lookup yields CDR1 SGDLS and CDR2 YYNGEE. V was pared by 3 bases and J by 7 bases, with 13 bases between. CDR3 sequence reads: CASSGGPMGEAFF. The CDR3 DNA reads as TGTGCCAGCAGCGGGGGGCCTATGGGTGAAGCTTTCTTT.

The CDR3 DNA follows: TGTGCCTGGAACGTACTAGGGTTCGACTATGGCTACACCTTC. Translation: CAWNVLGFDYGYTF. The chain links TRBV30 to TRBJ1-2; D is ambiguous. Trimming pared 4 bases from V and 3 bases from J, leaving 15 bases between. The CDR3 covers 14 residues. Germline V gene data show CDR1 as GTSNPN and CDR2 as SVGIG (reference sequence).

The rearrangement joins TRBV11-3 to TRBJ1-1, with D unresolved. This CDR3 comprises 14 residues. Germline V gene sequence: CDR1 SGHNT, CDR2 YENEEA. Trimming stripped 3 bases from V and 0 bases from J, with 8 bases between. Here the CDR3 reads CASSFGVLNTEAFF. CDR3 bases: TGTGCCAGCAGCTTCGGGGTTTTGAACACTGAAGCTTTCTTT. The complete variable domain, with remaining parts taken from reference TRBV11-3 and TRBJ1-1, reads EAGVVQSPRYKIIEKKQPVAFWCNPISGHNTLYWYLQNLGQGPELLIRYENEEAVDDSQLPKDRFSAERLKGVDSTLKIQPAELGDSAVYLCASSFGVLNTEAFFGQGTRLTVV.

This chain's CDR3 is CASTSSLTGNSYEQYF. The CDR3, as DNA: TGTGCCAGCACCTCATCCTTGACAGGGAACTCCTACGAGCAGTACTTC. This chain links TRBV5-6 with TRBJ2-7, with TRBD1 matching over 7 bases. Germline V gene sequence: CDR1 SGHDT, CDR2 YYEEEE. V gave up 6 bases and J gave up 0 bases; unmatched junction bases: 12. This CDR3 region has 16 residues.

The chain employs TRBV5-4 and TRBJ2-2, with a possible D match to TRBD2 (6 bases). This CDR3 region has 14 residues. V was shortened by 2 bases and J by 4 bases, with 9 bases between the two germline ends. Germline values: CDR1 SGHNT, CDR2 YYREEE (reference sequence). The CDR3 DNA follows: TGTGCCAGCAGCTTTACCGGGAGCACCGGGGAGCTGTTTTTT. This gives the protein CASSFTGSTGELFF.

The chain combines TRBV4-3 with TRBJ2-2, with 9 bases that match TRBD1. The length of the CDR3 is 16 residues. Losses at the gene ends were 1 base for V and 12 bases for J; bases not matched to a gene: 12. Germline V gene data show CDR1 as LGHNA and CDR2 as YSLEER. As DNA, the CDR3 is TGCGCCAGCAGCCAAGTGGGGGGACAGGGAAAGGAAAAGCTGTTTTTT. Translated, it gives CASSQVGGQGKEKLFF.

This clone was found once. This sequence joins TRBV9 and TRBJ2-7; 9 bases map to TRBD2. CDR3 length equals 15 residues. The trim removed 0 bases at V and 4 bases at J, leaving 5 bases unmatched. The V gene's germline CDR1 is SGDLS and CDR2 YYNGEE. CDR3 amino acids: CASSVGAGGEYEQYF. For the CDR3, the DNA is TGTGCCAGCAGCGTAGGTGCGGGGGGGGAATACGAGCAGTACTTC. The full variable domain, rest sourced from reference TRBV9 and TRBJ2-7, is DSGVTQTPKHLITATGQRVTLRCSPRSGDLSVYWYQQSLDQGLQFLIQYYNGEERAKGNILERFSAQQFPDLHSELNLSSLELGDSALYFCASSVGAGGEYEQYFGPGTRLTVT.

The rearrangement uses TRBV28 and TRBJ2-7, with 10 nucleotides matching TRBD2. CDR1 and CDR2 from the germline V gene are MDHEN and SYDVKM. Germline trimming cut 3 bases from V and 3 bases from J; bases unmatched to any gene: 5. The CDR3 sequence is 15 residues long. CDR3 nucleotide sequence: TGTGCCAGCAGTTTTACTAGCGGGAATATCTACGAGCAGTACTTC. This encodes CASSFTSGNIYEQYF.